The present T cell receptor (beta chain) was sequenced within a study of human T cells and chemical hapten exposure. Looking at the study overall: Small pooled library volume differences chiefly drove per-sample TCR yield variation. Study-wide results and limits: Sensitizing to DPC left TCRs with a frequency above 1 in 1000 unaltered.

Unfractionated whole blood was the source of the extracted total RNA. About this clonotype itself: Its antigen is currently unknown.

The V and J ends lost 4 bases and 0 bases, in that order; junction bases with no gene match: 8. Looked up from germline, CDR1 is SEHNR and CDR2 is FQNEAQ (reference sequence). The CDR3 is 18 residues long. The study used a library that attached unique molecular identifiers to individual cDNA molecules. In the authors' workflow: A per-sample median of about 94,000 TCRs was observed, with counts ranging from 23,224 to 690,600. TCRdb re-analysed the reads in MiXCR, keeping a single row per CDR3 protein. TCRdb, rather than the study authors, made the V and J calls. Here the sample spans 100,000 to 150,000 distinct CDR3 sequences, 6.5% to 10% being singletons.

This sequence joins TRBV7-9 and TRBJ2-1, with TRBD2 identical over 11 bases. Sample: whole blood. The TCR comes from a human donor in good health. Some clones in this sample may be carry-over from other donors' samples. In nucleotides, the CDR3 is TGTGCCAGCAGCTCTATGACTAGCGGGGCGAGCTCCTACAATGAGCAGTTCTTC. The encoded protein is CASSSMTSGASSYNEQFF.